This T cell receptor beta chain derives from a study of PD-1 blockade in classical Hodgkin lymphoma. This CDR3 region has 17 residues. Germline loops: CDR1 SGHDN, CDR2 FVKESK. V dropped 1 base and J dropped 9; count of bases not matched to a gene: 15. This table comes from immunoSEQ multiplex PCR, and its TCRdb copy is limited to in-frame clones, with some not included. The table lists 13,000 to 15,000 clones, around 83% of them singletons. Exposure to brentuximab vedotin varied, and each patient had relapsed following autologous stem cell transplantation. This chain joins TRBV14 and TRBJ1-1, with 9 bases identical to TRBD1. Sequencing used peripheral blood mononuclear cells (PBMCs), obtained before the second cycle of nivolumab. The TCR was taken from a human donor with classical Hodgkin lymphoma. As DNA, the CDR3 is TGTGCCAGCAGCCAAGCCCCCGGGACAGGGTATATCTCAAAAGCTTTCTTT. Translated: CASSQAPGTGYISKAFF.